The 26 T cell receptor beta chains below come from one sample, sequenced in a study of blood T cell repertoires in COVID-19. Only in-frame clones appear in the TCRdb table, and some are missing; sequencing was by immunoSEQ multiplex PCR. The sample consists of fewer than 250,000 clones, about 90% of them appearing once. The sequenced sample was peripheral blood. All receptors derive from a man younger than 40 with COVID-19, enrolled during active disease.

The rearrangement links TRBV7-8 to TRBJ1-1; tentative D call: TRBD1 (6 bases). Deletions cut 5 bases from V and 1 base from J, with 17 bases between. CDR1 is SGHVS, CDR2 FQNEAQ, per germline. CDR3 length: 16 amino acids. The CDR3 DNA reads TGTGCCAGCAGCACACTATCCGGGACACAGAACACTGAAGCTTTCTTT. The encoded protein is CASSTLSGTQNTEAFF.

The chain is built from TRBV4-2 and TRBJ2-1; 14 bases agree with TRBD2. The CDR3 contains 20 residues. Losses at the gene ends were 4 bases for V and 7 bases for J; bases not matched to a gene: 18. The germline V gene has CDR1 LGHNA and CDR2 YNFKEQ. The CDR3 nucleotides read TGTGCCAGCAGCCGAACTCCGGGACTAGCGGGAGTAGGGGGCGGGAATGAGCAGTTCTTC. As protein: CASSRTPGLAGVGGGNEQFF.

This rearrangement joins TRBV6-5 to TRBJ2-1; D unresolved. V dropped 0 bases and J dropped 6 bases, with 12 bases sitting between them. CDR1 is MNHEY and CDR2 is SVGAGI in the germline V gene. The CDR3 length is 15 residues. The CDR3, as DNA: TGTGCCAGCAGTTACTCGAGGAGTGTCCCCAATGAGCAGTTCTTC. Translation gives CASSYSRSVPNEQFF.

This clone was recorded once. This chain joins TRBV2 and TRBJ1-1, with unresolved D. With 4 bases removed from V and 0 bases from J, the gap between germline ends came to 15 bases. The CDR3 is 16 amino acids. Per the germline V gene, CDR1 is SNHLY and CDR2 is FYNNEI. The CDR3 region is CASSVVPTIMNTEAFF. CDR3 DNA: TGTGCCAGCAGTGTTGTTCCGACTATTATGAACACTGAAGCTTTCTTT.

The J gene is TRBJ1-1, the V gene TRBV3-1 (or the pseudogene TRBV3-2), with D perhaps TRBD1 (5 bases). Germline CDR1 and CDR2: LGHDT and YNNKEL (reference sequence). V dropped 5 bases and J dropped 0 bases, with 13 bases sitting between them. This CDR3 spans 15 amino acids. In DNA, the CDR3 is TGTGCCAGCAGCGTACAGGCAACGGTGAACACTGAAGCTTTCTTT. Translation: CASSVQATVNTEAFF.

CDR3 in amino acids: CASSPGHSSSGANVLTF. The CDR3 DNA reads as TGTGCCAGCAGCCCGGGACATTCCAGCTCTGGGGCCAACGTCCTGACTTTC. V is TRBV7-2 and J is TRBJ2-6, with a weak D call TRBD1 (6 bases). The V gene's germline CDR1 is SGHTA and CDR2 FQGNSA. V was trimmed by 5 bases and J by 0 bases, leaving 14 bases between them. There are 17 residues in the CDR3.

The V call is TRBV7-9, the J call TRBJ2-1; the match to TRBD1 covers 12 bases. Germline lookup yields CDR1 SEHNR and CDR2 FQNEAQ (reference sequence). This CDR3 region has 17 residues. Trimming removed 2 bases from V and 9 bases from J; junction bases left unmatched: 11. The CDR3 loop is CASSLKHRDRGHREQFF. The CDR3 DNA reads TGTGCCAGCAGCTTAAAGCACCGGGACAGGGGGCATCGTGAGCAGTTCTTC.

V gene TRBV27 combines with J gene TRBJ2-1, with D perhaps TRBD2 (6 bases). Trimming took off 2 bases at V and 9 bases at J, with 11 bases between the two ends. The CDR3 length is 13 residues. Germline V lookup: CDR1 MNHEY, CDR2 SMNVEV (reference sequence). CDR3 DNA: TGTGCCAGCAGTTTAATGTCTAGCGCTGAGCAGTTCTTC. As protein: CASSLMSSAEQFF.

The chain has TRBV5-1 and TRBJ1-5, with 11 bases that match TRBD1. Germline V gene sequence: CDR1 SGHRS, CDR2 YFSETQ. After removal of 5 bases from V and 4 bases from J, the junction contained 5 bases not matched to a gene. The CDR3 spans 15 residues. The CDR3 DNA follows: TGCGCCAGCAGGTCCGGGACAGGGGGTAATCAGCCCCAGCATTTT. It translates to CASRSGTGGNQPQHF.

The rearrangement uses TRBV4-1 and TRBJ1-1; 7 positions agree with TRBD1. The CDR3 spans 19 residues. The V gene end was trimmed by 0 bases and the J gene end by 1 base; junction bases not matched to a gene: 14. Germline CDR1 reads MGHRA; CDR2 reads YSYEKL. The CDR3 nucleotides read TGCGCCAGCAGCCAAGATTCGAAGGGGGCGAGGGTGGGGAACACTGAAGCTTTCTTT. This encodes CASSQDSKGARVGNTEAFF.

This clone showed up just a few times. V and J are TRBV4-3 and TRBJ2-3; TRBD2 matches 14 bases. Trimming cost V 0 bases and J 1 base; bases outside gene matches: 9. The CDR3 consists of 20 residues. CDR1 LGHNA and CDR2 YSLEER come from the germline V gene. CDR3 sequence: CASSQDWRLAGGLGTDTQYF. The DNA of the CDR3 is TGCGCCAGCAGCCAAGATTGGAGACTAGCGGGGGGGCTGGGCACAGATACGCAGTATTTT.

This clone was seen only a few times. V gene TRBV4-3 combines with J gene TRBJ1-2; no reliable D call. CDR1 is LGHNA, CDR2 YSLEER, per germline. V was pared by 1 base and J by 4 bases, with 13 bases between. This CDR3 has 15 amino acids. In DNA, the CDR3 is TGCGCCAGCAGCCAAGGCCTGGCAGGATCCTATGGCTACACCTTC. It encodes CASSQGLAGSYGYTF.

The chain carries TRBV24-1 and TRBJ2-3; TRBD1 matches at 8 bases. The trim removed 2 bases at V and 2 bases at J, leaving 2 bases unmatched. CDR3 length: 15 residues. Germline V gives CDR1 KGHDR, CDR2 SFDVKD. As DNA, the CDR3 is TGTGCCACCAGTGATTCGACAGGGGTCACAGATACGCAGTATTTT. Translated, it gives CATSDSTGVTDTQYF.

The chain uses TRBV20-1 and TRBJ1-2, with 8 bases aligning to TRBD1. J gave up 5 bases and V 6 bases, and 5 bases lay outside the gene matches. The CDR3 extends over 12 amino acids. In germline, CDR1 is DFQATT, CDR2 SNEGSKA (reference sequence). The CDR3 nucleotides are TGCAGTGCCAGTAGGACAGGGTATGGCTACACCTTC. This codes for CSASRTGYGYTF.

The chain uses TRBV6-5 and TRBJ2-1, with a tentative D call TRBD1 (5 bases). Germline CDR1 is MNHEY and CDR2 is SVGAGI. CDR3 length: 16 amino acids. Trimming took off 2 bases at V and 4 bases at J, with 15 bases between the two ends. The CDR3 region is CASSYRQPPAYNEQFF. CDR3 DNA: TGTGCCAGCAGTTACAGACAGCCTCCTGCGTACAATGAGCAGTTCTTC.

The chain is built from TRBV5-1 and TRBJ2-3; 12 bases line up with TRBD2. The ends lost 4 bases at V and 6 bases at J; junction bases unmatched: 12. CDR3 length equals 17 residues. The germline CDR1 and CDR2 sequences are SGHRS and YFSETQ. CDR3 amino acids: CASSPPTSGGPTDTQYF. CDR3 DNA sequence: TGCGCCAGCAGCCCCCCGACTAGCGGGGGACCCACGGATACGCAGTATTTT.

DNA of the CDR3: TGTGCCAGCAGCGTCCGTGAGACCCAGTACTTC. Protein sequence: CASSVRETQYF. V is TRBV9 and J is TRBJ2-5; D remains unclear. Germline loops: CDR1 SGDLS, CDR2 YYNGEE. The germline V and J ends were trimmed by 2 bases and 5 bases, with 4 bases remaining between them. This CDR3 is built from 11 residues.

The count of this clone is one. The chain has TRBV6-5 and TRBJ1-2; D unclear. CDR1 MNHEY and CDR2 SVGAGI come from the germline V gene. The CDR3 length is 11 residues. With 7 bases removed from V and 8 bases from J, the gap between germline ends came to 11 bases. The CDR3 reads CASTNRGGYTF. CDR3 nucleotide sequence: TGTGCCAGCACCAATAGAGGCGGCTACACCTTC.

This clone was observed a few times. The genes are TRBV5-4 and TRBJ2-2, with a weak D call TRBD1 (6 bases). Germline lookup yields CDR1 SGHNT and CDR2 YYREEE (reference sequence). This CDR3 is 13 amino acids long. Trimming took off 5 bases at V and 5 bases at J, with 10 bases between the two ends. This chain's CDR3 is CASRPTGTGELFF. The CDR3 DNA reads as TGTGCCAGCAGACCGACAGGTACCGGGGAGCTGTTTTTT.

This chain links TRBV7-9 with TRBJ2-7; 7 nucleotides agree with TRBD2. The length of the CDR3 is 14 residues. V was pared by 4 bases and J by 4 bases, with 7 bases of the junction left unmatched. The germline V gene encodes CDR1 SEHNR and CDR2 FQNEAQ (reference sequence). CDR3 in DNA: TGTGCCAGCAGCTCACCTTGGGGAGGGTACGAGCAGTACTTC. Its protein is CASSSPWGGYEQYF.

This clone was seen a few times. The chain carries TRBV6-2 or TRBV6-3 and TRBJ1-2; D may be TRBD1 (6 bases). This CDR3 contains 15 residues. Germline V gene sequence: CDR1 MNHEY, CDR2 SVGEGT. Trimming removed 2 bases from V and 8 bases from J, with 18 bases in between. In DNA form, the CDR3 reads TGTGCCAGCAGTTACACTCCAACGGACAGTTACGGCTACACCTTC. Encoded protein: CASSYTPTDSYGYTF.

This chain connects TRBV5-4 to TRBJ1-1; 11 nucleotides agree with TRBD1. Germline V gene data show CDR1 as SGHNT and CDR2 as YYREEE (reference sequence). Trimming at V came to 4 bases and at J to 4 bases, leaving 6 bases not matched to a gene. This CDR3 region has 15 residues. CDR3 coding DNA: TGTGCCAGCAGCCCCGGACAGGGGGCGAGCACTGAAGCTTTCTTT. Translation: CASSPGQGASTEAFF.

The genes are TRBV19 and TRBJ2-1, with a weak D call TRBD2 (6 bases). Per germline, CDR1 LNHDA and CDR2 SQIVND (reference sequence). The CDR3 extends over 16 amino acids. Trimming pared 3 bases from V and 3 bases from J, leaving 15 bases between. The CDR3 DNA is TGTGCCAGTAGTATCCGAGCGGGCCCAATCTACAATGAGCAGTTCTTC. As protein: CASSIRAGPIYNEQFF.

V is TRBV11-2 and J is TRBJ1-5; 11 bases map to TRBD1. The germline V gene has CDR1 SGHAT and CDR2 FQNNGV. The CDR3 covers 15 residues. V shed 5 bases, J shed 7 bases, and the junction held 7 bases outside the gene matches. The CDR3 nucleotides read TGTGCCAGCAGCAAGGACAGGGGGCGGGAGCAGCCCCAGCATTTT. Its translation is CASSKDRGREQPQHF.

The V call is TRBV5-8, the J call TRBJ1-5; weak D call: TRBD1 (6 bases). Germline values: CDR1 SGHTS, CDR2 YDEGEE. Between the trimmed V and J ends, which lost 2 bases and 0 bases, there was a span of 15 bases. The CDR3 is 17 residues long. The CDR3 sequence is CASSFAGQTISNQPQHF. The CDR3 coding sequence is TGTGCCAGCAGCTTTGCCGGACAGACGATTAGCAATCAGCCCCAGCATTTT.

The chain joins TRBV19 to TRBJ1-6; 7 bases map to TRBD1. The CDR3 extends over 16 amino acids. V lost 3 bases to trimming and J lost 0 bases; unmatched junction nucleotides: 2. Germline CDR1 and CDR2: LNHDA and SQIVND (reference sequence). CDR3 region: CASSMGQSSYNSPLHF. The CDR3 bases are TGTGCCAGTAGTATGGGACAGAGCTCCTATAATTCACCCCTCCACTTT.